This is a list of T cell receptor beta chains from one sample in a study of beta chain features in type 1 diabetes. This table comes from immunoSEQ multiplex PCR, and its TCRdb copy is limited to in-frame clones, with some not included. This repertoire shows 70,000 to 90,000 clones, around a third found once; its top ten account for over 0.4%. The sample comprised stem cell memory CD4+ T cells from blood. The source is a woman under 30 in good health. Each CDR3 is given with its conserved first and last residue.

V	CDR3
TRBV5-1	CASSYQSSGYYNEQFF
TRBV2	CASSAQGVNEQYF
TRBV7-2	CASSSDRKEAFF
TRBV7-9	CASTVRDLTEAFF
TRBV19	CASQMNTEAFF
TRBV7-8	CASSLGSINEQYF
TRBV9	CASSVISGNTGELFF
TRBV18	CASSPPGRGMNTEAFF
TRBV7-2	CASSFLTSRQDTQYF
TRBV10-3	CAISPELAGVVEQYF
TRBV15	CATSRGEGRPRDTQYF
TRBV6-6	CASSRPRDNNQPQHF
TRBV18	CASSRRGDNEQFF
TRBV7-9	CASSSSGGTDTQYF
TRBV7-2	CASSERGDSYEQYF